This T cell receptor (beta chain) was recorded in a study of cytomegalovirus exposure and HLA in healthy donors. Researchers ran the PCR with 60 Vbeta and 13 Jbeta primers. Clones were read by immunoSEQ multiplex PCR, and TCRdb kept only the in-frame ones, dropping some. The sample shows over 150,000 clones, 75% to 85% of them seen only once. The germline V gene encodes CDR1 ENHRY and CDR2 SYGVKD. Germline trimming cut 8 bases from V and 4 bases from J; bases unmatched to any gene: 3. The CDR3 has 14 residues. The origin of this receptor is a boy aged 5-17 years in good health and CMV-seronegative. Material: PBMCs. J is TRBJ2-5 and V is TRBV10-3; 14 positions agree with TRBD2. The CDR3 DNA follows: TGTGCCATCGGACTAGCGGGGGGTGCAGAGACCCAGTACTTC. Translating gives CAIGLAGGAETQYF.